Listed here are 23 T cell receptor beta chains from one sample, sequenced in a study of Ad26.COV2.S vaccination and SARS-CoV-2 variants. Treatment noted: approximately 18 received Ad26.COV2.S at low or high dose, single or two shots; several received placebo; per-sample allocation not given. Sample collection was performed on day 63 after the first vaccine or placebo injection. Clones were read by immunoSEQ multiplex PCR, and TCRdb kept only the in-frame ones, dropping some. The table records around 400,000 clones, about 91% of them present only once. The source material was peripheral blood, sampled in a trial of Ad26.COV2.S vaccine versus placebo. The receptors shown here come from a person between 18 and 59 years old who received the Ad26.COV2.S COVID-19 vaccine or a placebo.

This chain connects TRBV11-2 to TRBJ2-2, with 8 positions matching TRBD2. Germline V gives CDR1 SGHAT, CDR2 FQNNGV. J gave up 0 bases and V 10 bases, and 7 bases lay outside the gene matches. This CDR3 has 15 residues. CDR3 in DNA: TGTGCCACCGGCTCTAGCGGGCCGAACACCGGGGAGCTGTTTTTT. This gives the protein CATGSSGPNTGELFF.

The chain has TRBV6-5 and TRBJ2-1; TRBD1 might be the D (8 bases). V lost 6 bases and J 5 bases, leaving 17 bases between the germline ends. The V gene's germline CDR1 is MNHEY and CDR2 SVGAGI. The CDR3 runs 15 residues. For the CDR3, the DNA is TGTGCCAGCAGCCTACGGACAGGGACTAACAATGAGCAGTTCTTC. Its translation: CASSLRTGTNNEQFF.

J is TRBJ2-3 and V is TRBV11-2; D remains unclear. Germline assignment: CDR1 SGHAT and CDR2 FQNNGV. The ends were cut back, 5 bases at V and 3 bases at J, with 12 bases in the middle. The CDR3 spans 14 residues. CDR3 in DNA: TGTGCCAGCAGCCGAGACTTCCCAACAGATACGCAGTATTTT. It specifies CASSRDFPTDTQYF.

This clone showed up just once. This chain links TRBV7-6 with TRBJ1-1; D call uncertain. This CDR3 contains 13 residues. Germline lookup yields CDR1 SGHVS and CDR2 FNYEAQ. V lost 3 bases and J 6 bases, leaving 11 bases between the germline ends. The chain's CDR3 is CASSFSPGAEAFF. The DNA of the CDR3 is TGTGCCAGCAGCTTTAGCCCGGGCGCTGAAGCTTTCTTT.

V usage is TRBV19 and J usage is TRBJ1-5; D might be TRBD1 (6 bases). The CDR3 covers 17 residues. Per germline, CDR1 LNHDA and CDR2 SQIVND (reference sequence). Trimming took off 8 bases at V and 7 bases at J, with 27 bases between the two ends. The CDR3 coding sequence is TGTGCCAGTGATAAAAATCCACAGGGTGTAACGAACCAGCCCCAGCATTTT. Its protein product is CASDKNPQGVTNQPQHF. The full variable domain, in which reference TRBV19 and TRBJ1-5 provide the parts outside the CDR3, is DGGITQSPKYLFRKEGQNVTLSCEQNLNHDAMYWYRQDPGQGLRLIYYSQIVNDFQKGDIAEGYSVSREKKESFPLTVTSAQKNPTAFYLCASDKNPQGVTNQPQHFGDGTRLSIL.

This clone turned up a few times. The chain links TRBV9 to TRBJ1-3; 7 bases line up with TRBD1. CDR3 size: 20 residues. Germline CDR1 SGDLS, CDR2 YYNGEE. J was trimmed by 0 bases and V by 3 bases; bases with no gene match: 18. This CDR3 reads CASSGRMEGTATSSGNTIYF. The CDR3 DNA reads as TGTGCCAGCAGCGGGCGAATGGAGGGGACAGCGACAAGCTCTGGAAACACCATATATTTT.

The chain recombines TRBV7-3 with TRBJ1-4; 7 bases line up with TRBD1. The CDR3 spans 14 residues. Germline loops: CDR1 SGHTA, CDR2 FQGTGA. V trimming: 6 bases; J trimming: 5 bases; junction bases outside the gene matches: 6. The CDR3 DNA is TGTGCCAGCAGACCGGACAGGTACAATGAAAAACTGTTTTTT. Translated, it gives CASRPDRYNEKLFF.

The CDR3 protein is CASSPPDRGPPYEQYF. The CDR3 DNA follows: TGTGCCAGCAGTCCACCTGACAGGGGCCCCCCCTACGAGCAGTACTTC. The chain recombines TRBV28 with TRBJ2-7; 8 nucleotides match TRBD1. This CDR3 contains 16 residues. The J segment lost 2 bases and the V segment lost 5 bases, leaving 11 bases of the junction unmatched. Germline V lookup: CDR1 MDHEN, CDR2 SYDVKM.

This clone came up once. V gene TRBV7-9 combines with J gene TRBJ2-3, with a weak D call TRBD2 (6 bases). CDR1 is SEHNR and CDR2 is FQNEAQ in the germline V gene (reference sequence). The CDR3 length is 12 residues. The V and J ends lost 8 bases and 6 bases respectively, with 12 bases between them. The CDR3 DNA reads TGTGCCAGCGGGGGGTCGATCGATACGCAGTATTTT. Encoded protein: CASGGSIDTQYF. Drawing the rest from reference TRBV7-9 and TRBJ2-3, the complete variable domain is DTGVSQNPRHKITKRGQNVTFRCDPISEHNRLYWYRQTLGQGPEFLTYFQNEAQLEKSRLLSDRFSAERPKGSFSTLEIQRTEQGDSAMYLCASGGSIDTQYFGPGTRLTVL.

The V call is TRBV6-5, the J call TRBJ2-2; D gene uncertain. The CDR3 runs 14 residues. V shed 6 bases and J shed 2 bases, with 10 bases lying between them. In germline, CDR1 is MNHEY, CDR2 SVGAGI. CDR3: CASRPSFNTGELFF. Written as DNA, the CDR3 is TGTGCCAGCAGGCCCAGTTTTAACACCGGGGAGCTGTTTTTT.

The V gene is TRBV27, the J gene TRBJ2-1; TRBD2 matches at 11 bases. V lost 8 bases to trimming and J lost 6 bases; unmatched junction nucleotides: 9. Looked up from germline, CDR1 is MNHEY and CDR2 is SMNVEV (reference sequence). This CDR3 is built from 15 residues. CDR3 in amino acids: CASEVAGGNFNEQFF. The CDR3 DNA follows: TGTGCCAGCGAGGTAGCGGGAGGGAACTTCAATGAGCAGTTCTTC.

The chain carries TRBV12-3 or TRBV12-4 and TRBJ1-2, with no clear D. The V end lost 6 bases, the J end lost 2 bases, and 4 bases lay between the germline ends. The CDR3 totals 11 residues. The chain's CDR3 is CASRANYGYTF. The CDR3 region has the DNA TGTGCCAGCAGAGCGAACTATGGCTACACCTTC.

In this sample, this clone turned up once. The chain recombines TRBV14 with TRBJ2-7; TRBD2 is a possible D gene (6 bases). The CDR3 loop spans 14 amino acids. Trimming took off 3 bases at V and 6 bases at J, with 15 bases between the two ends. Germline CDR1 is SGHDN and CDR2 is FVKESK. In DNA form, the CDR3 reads TGTGCCAGCAGCCAGGTTGGGGCGGGGACCGAGCAGTACTTC. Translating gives CASSQVGAGTEQYF. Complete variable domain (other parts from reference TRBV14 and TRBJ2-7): EAGVTQFPSHSVIEKGQTVTLRCDPISGHDNLYWYRRVMGKEIKFLLHFVKESKQDESGMPNNRFLAERTGGTYSTLKVQPAELEDSGVYFCASSQVGAGTEQYFGPGTRLTVT.

The CDR3 spells CASSGGDTYNEQFF. The DNA of the CDR3 is TGTGCCAGCAGTGGGGGGGATACCTACAATGAGCAGTTCTTC. The chain combines TRBV28 with TRBJ2-1, with 7 nucleotides matching TRBD2. With V trimmed by 5 bases and J by 2 bases, 3 bases remained unmatched. Germline values: CDR1 MDHEN, CDR2 SYDVKM. CDR3 length: 14 residues.

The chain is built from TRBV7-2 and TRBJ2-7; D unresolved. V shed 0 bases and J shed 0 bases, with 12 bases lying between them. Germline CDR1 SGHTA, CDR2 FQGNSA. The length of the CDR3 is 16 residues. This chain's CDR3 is CASSLAVSENSYEQYF. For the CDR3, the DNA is TGTGCCAGCAGCTTAGCCGTCTCCGAAAACTCCTACGAGCAGTACTTC.

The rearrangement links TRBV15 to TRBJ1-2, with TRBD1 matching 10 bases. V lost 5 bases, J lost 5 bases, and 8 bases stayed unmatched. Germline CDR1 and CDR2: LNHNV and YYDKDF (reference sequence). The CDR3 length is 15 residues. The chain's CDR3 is CATSPRTGGDYGYTF. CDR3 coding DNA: TGTGCCACCAGCCCTCGGACAGGGGGAGATTATGGCTACACCTTC.

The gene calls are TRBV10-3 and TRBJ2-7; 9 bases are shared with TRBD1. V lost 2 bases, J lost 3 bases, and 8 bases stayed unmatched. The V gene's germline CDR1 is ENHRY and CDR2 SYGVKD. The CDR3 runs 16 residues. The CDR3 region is CAISERGTGPSYEQYF. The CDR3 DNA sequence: TGTGCCATCAGTGAGAGGGGGACAGGGCCTAGCTACGAGCAGTACTTC.

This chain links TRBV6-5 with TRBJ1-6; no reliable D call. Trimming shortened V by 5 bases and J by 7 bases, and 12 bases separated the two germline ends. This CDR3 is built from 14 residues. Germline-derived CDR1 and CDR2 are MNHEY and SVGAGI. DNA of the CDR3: TGTGCCAGCAGTCTCGGACGGTTGAATTCACCCCTCCACTTT. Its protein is CASSLGRLNSPLHF.

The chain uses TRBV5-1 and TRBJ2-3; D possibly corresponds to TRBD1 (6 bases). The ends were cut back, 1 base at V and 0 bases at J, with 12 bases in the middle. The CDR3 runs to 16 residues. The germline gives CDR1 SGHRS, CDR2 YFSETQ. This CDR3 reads CASSLNRVVSTDTQYF. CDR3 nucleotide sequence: TGCGCCAGCAGCTTGAACAGGGTCGTAAGCACAGATACGCAGTATTTT.

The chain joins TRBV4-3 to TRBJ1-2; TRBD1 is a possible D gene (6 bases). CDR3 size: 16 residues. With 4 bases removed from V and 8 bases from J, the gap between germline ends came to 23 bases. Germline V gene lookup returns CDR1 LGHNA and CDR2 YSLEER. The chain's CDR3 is CASSRALTGQKKGYTF. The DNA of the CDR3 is TGCGCCAGCAGCCGAGCGTTGACAGGACAGAAGAAGGGCTACACCTTC.

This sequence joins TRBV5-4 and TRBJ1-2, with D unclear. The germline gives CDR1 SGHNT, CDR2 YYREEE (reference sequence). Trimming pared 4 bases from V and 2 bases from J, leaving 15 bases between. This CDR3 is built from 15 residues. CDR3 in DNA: TGTGCCAGCAGCCCCGTTAACGTGGTGAACTATGGCTACACCTTC. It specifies CASSPVNVVNYGYTF.

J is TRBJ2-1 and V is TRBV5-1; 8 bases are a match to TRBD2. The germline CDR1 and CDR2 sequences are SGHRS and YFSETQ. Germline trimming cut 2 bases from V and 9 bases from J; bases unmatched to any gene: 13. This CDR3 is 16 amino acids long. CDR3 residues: CASSLLAAHLDFEQFF. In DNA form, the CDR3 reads TGCGCCAGCAGCTTACTAGCGGCTCACCTGGACTTTGAGCAGTTCTTC.

This CDR3 reads CASSGTATSYEQYF. CDR3 bases: TGTGCCAGCTCCGGGACAGCGACCTCCTACGAGCAGTACTTC. The chain has TRBV7-9 and TRBJ2-7, with 7 bases lining up with TRBD1. The CDR3 is 14 residues long. The V and J ends lost 8 bases and 0 bases, in that order; junction bases with no gene match: 7. The germline gives CDR1 SEHNR, CDR2 FQNEAQ (reference sequence). The full variable domain, in which reference TRBV7-9 and TRBJ2-7 provide the parts outside the CDR3, is DTGVSQNPRHKITKRGQNVTFRCDPISEHNRLYWYRQTLGQGPEFLTYFQNEAQLEKSRLLSDRFSAERPKGSFSTLEIQRTEQGDSAMYLCASSGTATSYEQYFGPGTRLTVT.